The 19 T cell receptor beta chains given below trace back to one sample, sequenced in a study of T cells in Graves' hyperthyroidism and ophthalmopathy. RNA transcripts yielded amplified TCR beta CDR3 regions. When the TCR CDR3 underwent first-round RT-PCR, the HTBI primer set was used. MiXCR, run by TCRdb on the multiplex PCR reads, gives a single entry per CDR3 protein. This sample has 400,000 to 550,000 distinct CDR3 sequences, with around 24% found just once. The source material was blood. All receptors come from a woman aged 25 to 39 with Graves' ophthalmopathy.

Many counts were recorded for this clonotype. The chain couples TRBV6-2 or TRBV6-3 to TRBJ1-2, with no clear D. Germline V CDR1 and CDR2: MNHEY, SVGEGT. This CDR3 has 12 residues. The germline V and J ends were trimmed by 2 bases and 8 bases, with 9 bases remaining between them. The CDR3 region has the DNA TGTGCCAGCAGTTACGGGGTTGCCGGCTACACCTTC. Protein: CASSYGVAGYTF.

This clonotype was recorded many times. The CDR3 loop is CSARNSDTEAFF. In nucleotides, the CDR3 is TGCAGTGCTAGAAACAGCGACACTGAAGCTTTCTTT. The J gene is TRBJ1-1, the V gene TRBV20-1, with unresolved D. V was pared by 2 bases and J by 3 bases, with 7 bases between. CDR3 length: 12 residues. CDR1 and CDR2 (germline): DFQATT, SNEGSKA (reference sequence).

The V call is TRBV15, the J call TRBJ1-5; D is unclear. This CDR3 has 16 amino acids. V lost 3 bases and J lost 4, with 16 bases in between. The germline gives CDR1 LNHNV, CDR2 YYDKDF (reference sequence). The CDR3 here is CATSRTRETANQPQHF. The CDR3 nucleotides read TGTGCCACCAGCAGGACCCGGGAGACCGCGAATCAGCCCCAGCATTTT.

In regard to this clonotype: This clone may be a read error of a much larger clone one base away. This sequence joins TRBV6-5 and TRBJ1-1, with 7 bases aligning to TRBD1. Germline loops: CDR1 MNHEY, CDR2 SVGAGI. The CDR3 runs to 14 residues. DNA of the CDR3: TGTGCCAGCAGTTACTCGGAGACAGGGACTGAATCTTTCTTT. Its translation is CASSYSETGTESFF.

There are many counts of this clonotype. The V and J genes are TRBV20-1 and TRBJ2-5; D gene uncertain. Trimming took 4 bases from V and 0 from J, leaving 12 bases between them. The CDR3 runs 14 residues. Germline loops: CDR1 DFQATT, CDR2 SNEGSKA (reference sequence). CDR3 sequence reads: CSAIPVSYQETQYF. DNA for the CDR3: TGCAGTGCTATACCGGTCAGTTACCAAGAGACCCAGTACTTC.

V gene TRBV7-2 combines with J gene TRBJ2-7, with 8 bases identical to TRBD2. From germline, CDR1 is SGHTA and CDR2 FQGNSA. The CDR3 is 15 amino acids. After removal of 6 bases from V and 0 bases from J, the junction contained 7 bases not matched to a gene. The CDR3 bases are TGTGCCAGCAGGAGGCCGGGACTAGGCTCCTACGAGCAGTACTTC. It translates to CASRRPGLGSYEQYF.

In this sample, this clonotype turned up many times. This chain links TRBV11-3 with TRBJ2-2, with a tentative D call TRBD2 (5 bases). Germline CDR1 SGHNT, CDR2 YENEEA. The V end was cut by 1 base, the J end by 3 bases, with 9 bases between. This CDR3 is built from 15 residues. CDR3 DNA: TGTGCCAGCAGCTTAGGACTCGGGGACACCGGGGAGCTGTTTTTT. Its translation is CASSLGLGDTGELFF.

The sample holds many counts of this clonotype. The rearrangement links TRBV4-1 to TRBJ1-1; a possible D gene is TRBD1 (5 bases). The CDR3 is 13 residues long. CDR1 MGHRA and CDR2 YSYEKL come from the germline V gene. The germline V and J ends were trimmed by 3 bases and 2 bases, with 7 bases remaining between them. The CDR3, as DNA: TGCGCCAGCAGCCAGGGGGACAACACTGAAGCTTTCTTT. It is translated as CASSQGDNTEAFF.

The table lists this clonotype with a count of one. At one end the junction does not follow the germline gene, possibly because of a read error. The CDR3 bases are TGTGCCAGTAACAAACCGGGACAGGGCAATCAGTCCCAGCATTTT. Its protein product is CASNKPGQGNQSQHF. The chain is built from TRBV19 and TRBJ1-5; 9 nucleotides align to TRBD1. CDR1 is LNHDA and CDR2 is SQIVND in the germline V gene (reference sequence). The CDR3 loop spans 15 amino acids.

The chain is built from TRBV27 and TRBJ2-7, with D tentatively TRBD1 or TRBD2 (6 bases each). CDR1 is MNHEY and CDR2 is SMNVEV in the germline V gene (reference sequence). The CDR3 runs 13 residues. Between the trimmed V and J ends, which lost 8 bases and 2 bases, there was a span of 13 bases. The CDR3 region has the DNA TGTGCCAGCGGACTACAGGGAGCCTACGAGCAGTACTTC. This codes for CASGLQGAYEQYF.

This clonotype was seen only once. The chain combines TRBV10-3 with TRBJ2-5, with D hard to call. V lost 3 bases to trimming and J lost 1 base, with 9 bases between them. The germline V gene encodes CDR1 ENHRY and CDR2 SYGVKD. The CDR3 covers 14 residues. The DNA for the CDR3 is TGTGCCATCAGTGATATAGGTTCCCAAGAGACCCAGTACTTC. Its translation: CAISDIGSQETQYF.

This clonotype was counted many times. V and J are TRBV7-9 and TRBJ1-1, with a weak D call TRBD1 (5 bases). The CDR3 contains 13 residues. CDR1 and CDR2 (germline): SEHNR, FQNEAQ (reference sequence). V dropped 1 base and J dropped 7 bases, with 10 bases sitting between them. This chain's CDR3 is CASSLEGTGEAFF. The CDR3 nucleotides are TGTGCCAGCAGCTTAGAGGGTACAGGTGAAGCTTTCTTT.

CDR3 amino acids: CASSAQTGYGYTF. In nucleotides, the CDR3 is TGTGCCAGCAGTGCCCAGACAGGGTATGGCTACACCTTC. This chain links TRBV2 with TRBJ1-2; 7 nucleotides align to TRBD1. The ends lost 4 bases at V and 5 bases at J; junction bases unmatched: 4. The CDR3 spans 13 residues. The germline V gene has CDR1 SNHLY and CDR2 FYNNEI.

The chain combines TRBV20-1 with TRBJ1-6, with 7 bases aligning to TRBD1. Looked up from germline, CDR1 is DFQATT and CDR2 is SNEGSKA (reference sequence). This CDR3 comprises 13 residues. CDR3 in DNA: TGCGCCGGGACAGAGGTCAATAATTCACCCCTCCACTTT. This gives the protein CAGTEVNNSPLHF.

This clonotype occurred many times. The CDR3 DNA sequence: TGTGCCAGCAGTTTCGAACAGGGTTACGAGCAGTACTTC. Amino acid sequence: CASSFEQGYEQYF. The chain is built from TRBV12-3 or TRBV12-4 and TRBJ2-7; D is possibly TRBD1 (6 bases). CDR3 length equals 13 residues. Deletions cut 3 bases from V and 4 bases from J, with 10 bases between.

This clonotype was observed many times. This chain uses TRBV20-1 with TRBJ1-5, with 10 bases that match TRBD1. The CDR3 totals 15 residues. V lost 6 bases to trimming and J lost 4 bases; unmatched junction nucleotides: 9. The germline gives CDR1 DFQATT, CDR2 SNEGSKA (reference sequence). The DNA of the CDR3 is TGCAGTGCCTGGAGGACAGGGGGTGGAAATCAGCCCCAGCATTTT. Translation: CSAWRTGGGNQPQHF.

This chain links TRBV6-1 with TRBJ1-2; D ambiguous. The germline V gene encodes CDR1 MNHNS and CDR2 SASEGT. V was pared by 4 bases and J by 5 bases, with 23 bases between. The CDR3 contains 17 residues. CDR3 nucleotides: TGTGCCAGCAGTGTCCTCAGACGCGGGTCCGGAAAATATGGCTACACCTTC. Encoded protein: CASSVLRRGSGKYGYTF.

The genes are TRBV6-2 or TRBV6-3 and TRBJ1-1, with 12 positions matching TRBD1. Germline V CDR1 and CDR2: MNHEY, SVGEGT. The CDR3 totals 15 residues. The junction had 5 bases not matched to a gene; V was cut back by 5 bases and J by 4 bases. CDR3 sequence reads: CASSRDRGRGTEAFF. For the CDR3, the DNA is TGTGCCAGCAGTCGGGACAGGGGGCGAGGCACTGAAGCTTTCTTT.

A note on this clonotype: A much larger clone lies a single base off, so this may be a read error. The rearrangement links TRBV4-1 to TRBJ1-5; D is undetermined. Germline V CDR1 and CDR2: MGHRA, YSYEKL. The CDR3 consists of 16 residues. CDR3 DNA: TGCGCCAGCAGCCAAGTCGGGCAGGTCGGCAATCATCCCCAGCATTTT. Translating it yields CASSQVGQVGNHPQHF.